These 6 T cell receptor beta chains came from one sample sequenced in a study of cytomegalovirus exposure and HLA in healthy donors (TCRdb year 2017). Libraries were prepared through the immunoSEQ multiplex PCR assay. The multiplex PCR relied on a mix of 60 forward primers for TCR Vbeta segments and 13 reverse primers for TCR Jbeta segments. TCRdb re-hosts the immuneACCESS table, in-frame sequences only. Its copies lack some clones; in the studies checked, an unresolved V gene accounts for under half of them, and the cause for the rest is not known. For this sample there are about 170,000 clones; 76% appear just once. The ten largest clones represent 0.75% to 0.8% of the sample. The sequenced sample consisted of PBMCs. The receptors stem from a female donor in good health and CMV-seronegative.

This clone was observed a single time. V is TRBV14 and J is TRBJ1-2, with a tentative D call TRBD1 (5 bases). This CDR3 is built from 15 residues. Trimming stripped 2 bases from V and 5 bases from J, with 15 bases between. Per the germline V gene, CDR1 is SGHDN and CDR2 is FVKESK. CDR3 nucleotide sequence: TGTGCCAGCAGCCAACTAACAGGTTCGAGTTATGGCTACACCTTC. It encodes CASSQLTGSSYGYTF.

The rearrangement links TRBV4-3 to TRBJ2-6, with a tentative D call TRBD1 (6 bases). The CDR3 has 15 amino acids. V lost 2 bases and J lost 4, with 9 bases in between. CDR1 is LGHNA and CDR2 is YSLEER in the germline V gene. The DNA for the CDR3 is TGCGCCAGCAGCCAAACAGGGCTCGGGGCCAACGTCCTGACTTTC. Encoded protein: CASSQTGLGANVLTF.

This clone was seen just once. The chain couples TRBV30 to TRBJ1-3; the D is unclear. The CDR3 runs to 17 residues. With 0 bases removed from V and 0 bases from J, the gap between germline ends came to 15 bases. From germline, CDR1 is GTSNPN and CDR2 SVGIG (reference sequence). CDR3 loop: CAWSVRGDLSSGNTIYF. As DNA, the CDR3 is TGTGCCTGGAGTGTTCGCGGCGATCTGAGCTCTGGAAACACCATATATTTT.

J is TRBJ2-7 and V is TRBV28, with 11 bases lining up with TRBD2. The ends lost 4 bases at V and 4 bases at J; junction bases unmatched: 6. The CDR3 spans 15 residues. CDR1 is MDHEN, CDR2 SYDVKM, per germline. DNA for the CDR3: TGTGCCAGCAGTTATGGAACTAGCGGGAGTTACGAGCAGTACTTC. Translation: CASSYGTSGSYEQYF. The whole variable domain, filled in from reference TRBV28 and TRBJ2-7, reads DVKVTQSSRYLVKRTGEKVFLECVQDMDHENMFWYRQDPGLGLRLIYFSYDVKMKEKGDIPEGYSVSREKKERFSLILESASTNQTSMYLCASSYGTSGSYEQYFGPGTRLTVT.

The CDR3 nucleotides read TGTGCCACCAGCAGAGATCGTAATCAGCCCCAGCATTTT. Protein sequence: CATSRDRNQPQHF. The rearrangement links TRBV15 to TRBJ1-5, with D uncertain. CDR3 length: 13 amino acids. Germline V gene lookup returns CDR1 LNHNV and CDR2 YYDKDF (reference sequence). V was pared by 0 bases and J by 4 bases, with 4 bases between.

The genes are TRBV6-4 and TRBJ1-1; D uncertain. Germline V gene data show CDR1 as MRHNA and CDR2 as SNTAGT. V lost 3 bases to trimming and J lost 1 base, with 6 bases between them. The CDR3 extends over 13 amino acids. The CDR3 DNA reads as TGTGCCAGCAGTGAACAGAAGAACACTGAAGCTTTCTTT. This encodes CASSEQKNTEAFF.